The rows below give T cell receptor beta chains drawn from one sample of a study of CD8 T cells in Susac syndrome. TCRdb re-called the immunoSEQ multiplex PCR reads through MiXCR, storing one row per CDR3 protein. The sample records about 76,000 distinct CDR3 sequences, approximately 93% being singletons. The sample taken for sequencing was CD8+ T cells from PBMCs. These receptors were obtained from a human donor with Susac syndrome. The CDR3 runs from the conserved cysteine through the conserved F or W.

J	V	CDR3
TRBJ1-1	TRBV5-4	CASSSVKTGRRAFF
TRBJ2-5	TRBV29-1	CSVLQETQYF
TRBJ1-2	TRBV28	CASSIGDGPRVYYGYTF
TRBJ2-3	TRBV28	CASSFSTSGGTDTQYF
TRBJ2-3	TRBV2	CASSGQEPSGIDTQYF
TRBJ2-1	TRBV12-3/TRBV12-4	CASRGKREVNEQFF
TRBJ2-6	TRBV4-3	CASSQEAGSGANVLTF
TRBJ2-7	TRBV5-1	CASSLALGGINEQYF
TRBJ1-1	TRBV7-9	CASAQGLTEAFF
TRBJ2-7	TRBV18	CASSPNSYEQYF
TRBJ1-1	TRBV13	CASSSGQSEAFF
TRBJ2-2	TRBV30	CAWSGAGAGELFF
TRBJ1-6	TRBV12-5	CASGLVGQDSSYNSPLHF
TRBJ1-5	TRBV12-3/TRBV12-4	CASSFGGRGQPQHF
TRBJ2-7	TRBV20-1	CSAGPSGRSEQYF
TRBJ1-4	TRBV27	CASRSLNRGAREKLFF
TRBJ2-5	TRBV5-1	CASSLGQEKTQYF
TRBJ2-2	TRBV6-1	CATRGSNTGELFF
TRBJ1-5	TRBV19	CASSMGSAGAANQPQHF
TRBJ1-4	TRBV9	CASSPRGEKLFF
TRBJ2-7	TRBV7-9	CASSTSQGPSYEQYF
TRBJ1-2	TRBV20-1	CSAIQTGFYGYTF
TRBJ1-2	TRBV27	CASSLYGPWKGGYTF
TRBJ1-3	TRBV12-5	CASGLASVGHTSGNTIYF
TRBJ2-5	TRBV5-1	CASSLRTGHQETQYF
TRBJ2-1	TRBV13	CASSFGQSRARGQFF
TRBJ2-1	TRBV29-1	CSVVSVSSYNEQFF
TRBJ2-2	TRBV25-1	CASRPSRGGTGELFF
TRBJ2-7	TRBV18	CASSPTGGEQYF
TRBJ2-7	TRBV6-1	CASSEDRGESYEQYF
TRBJ1-4	TRBV7-6	CASSRWDRVHEKLFF
TRBJ2-1	TRBV5-4	CASSSLAGAVGYNEQFF
TRBJ2-7	TRBV5-1	CASSLVGDSRYEQYF
TRBJ1-5	TRBV4-3	CASSQEVGNQPQHF
TRBJ2-7	TRBV5-4	CASSSDVQSYEQYF
TRBJ2-7	TRBV20-1	CSALNVGGWYEQYF
TRBJ2-1	TRBV11-2	CASRSSGRAWLSSYNEQFF